One sample yielded the 13 T cell receptor beta chains listed below, sequenced in a study of T cell responses to AZD1222 COVID-19 vaccine. The repertoire was sequenced with immunoSEQ multiplex PCR; TCRdb's copy has only in-frame clones and lacks some. The sample shows just under 100,000 clones, nearly 90% of them seen only once. The sequences come from peripheral blood, collected on day 0 of AZD1222 vaccination. The receptor set was obtained from an adult in good health.

The gene calls are TRBV2 and TRBJ2-2; 7 bases align to TRBD2. The CDR3 is made up of 16 amino acids. V was clipped by 3 bases and J by 2 bases; unmatched bases: 6. Looked up from germline, CDR1 is SNHLY and CDR2 is FYNNEI. CDR3 sequence (DNA): TGTGCCAGCAGTGAGGAAGCGGGGCCTAACACCGGGGAGCTGTTTTTT. Protein: CASSEEAGPNTGELFF.

The chain combines TRBV4-1 with TRBJ2-7; 9 bases fit TRBD1. With 1 base clipped from V and 5 bases from J, the junction kept 3 bases outside the gene matches. Germline V lookup: CDR1 MGHRA, CDR2 YSYEKL. This CDR3 has 14 residues. CDR3 DNA: TGCGCCAGCAGCCAAGTGGGACAGGGACACGAGCAGTACTTC. This translates into CASSQVGQGHEQYF.

This clone has only a few counts. The chain couples TRBV30 to TRBJ1-1; TRBD1 matches 9 bases. The V segment lost 4 bases and the J segment 7 bases; nucleotides outside the gene matches: 7. The germline V gene encodes CDR1 GTSNPN and CDR2 SVGIG (reference sequence). The CDR3 has 13 amino acids. CDR3 protein: CAWIITGGIEAFF. The CDR3 DNA is TGTGCCTGGATTATAACAGGGGGCATTGAAGCTTTCTTT.

This chain uses TRBV6-2 or TRBV6-3 with TRBJ2-7; tentative D call: TRBD1 (7 bases). Germline V gene data show CDR1 as MNHEY and CDR2 as SVGEGT. This CDR3 has 17 residues. Trimming pared 5 bases from V and 2 bases from J, leaving 22 bases between. The CDR3 sequence: CASSPPRQGGKTYEQYF. CDR3 nucleotide sequence: TGTGCCAGCAGTCCGCCGCGTCAGGGGGGAAAGACCTACGAGCAGTACTTC.

V gene TRBV6-2 or TRBV6-3 combines with J gene TRBJ1-5; D remains ambiguous. V lost 4 bases to trimming and J lost 0 bases, with 10 bases between them. CDR1 and CDR2 from the germline V gene are MNHEY and SVGEGT. There are 15 residues in the CDR3. Here the CDR3 DNA reads TGTGCCAGCAGTTCCCGGGCCTATAGCAATCAGCCCCAGCATTTT. This codes for CASSSRAYSNQPQHF.

V is TRBV7-2 and J is TRBJ2-6, with TRBD1 as a possible D gene (6 bases). Trimming removed 4 bases from V and 0 bases from J, with 7 bases in between. CDR1 and CDR2 from the germline V gene are SGHTA and FQGNSA. The CDR3 spans 15 residues. In DNA, the CDR3 is TGTGCCAGCAGCTCCAGGGGCTCTGGGGCCAACGTCCTGACTTTC. This encodes CASSSRGSGANVLTF.

The chain joins TRBV11-2 to TRBJ1-1; D is unclear. V was trimmed by 5 bases and J by 6 bases, leaving 16 bases between them. Per the germline V gene, CDR1 is SGHAT and CDR2 is FQNNGV. The CDR3 extends over 14 amino acids. CDR3 sequence: CASSPSGRIAEAFF. CDR3 DNA sequence: TGTGCCAGCAGCCCTAGTGGGCGCATCGCTGAAGCTTTCTTT.

The rearrangement links TRBV4-1 to TRBJ1-1; 7 bases are a match to TRBD1. CDR1 MGHRA and CDR2 YSYEKL come from the germline V gene. There are 14 residues in the CDR3. Trimming removed 5 bases from V and 4 bases from J; junction bases left unmatched: 7. The CDR3 sequence: CASSIPGGGTEAFF. The CDR3, as DNA: TGCGCCAGCAGCATCCCAGGGGGGGGCACTGAAGCTTTCTTT.

This clone was seen a handful of times. The rearrangement links TRBV5-5 to TRBJ1-1; tentative D call: TRBD1 (6 bases). Germline CDR1 and CDR2: SGHKS and YYEKEE (reference sequence). The V gene lost 6 bases and the J gene lost 4 bases, with 13 bases spanning the gap. The CDR3 has 13 amino acids. The CDR3 DNA follows: TGTGCCAGCACCCGAAGAGGGGGCACTGAAGCTTTCTTT. Amino acids: CASTRRGGTEAFF.

The V and J genes are TRBV19 and TRBJ1-6; D is unclear. V was shortened by 9 bases and J by 7 bases, with 16 bases between the two germline ends. This CDR3 spans 14 amino acids. The germline gives CDR1 LNHDA, CDR2 SQIVND (reference sequence). Here the CDR3 reads CASLPRARNSPLHF. Written as DNA, the CDR3 is TGTGCCAGCCTCCCGCGGGCGAGGAATTCACCCCTCCACTTT.

The rearrangement uses TRBV18 and TRBJ2-7; D is unresolved. The germline V gene has CDR1 KGHSH and CDR2 LQKENI. The CDR3 contains 16 residues. V was cut by 1 base and J by 7 bases, with 20 bases left in between. The CDR3 DNA reads TGTGCCAGCTCACCACTATCGAGACAAGGCTCCGTAGAGCAGTACTTC. The encoded protein is CASSPLSRQGSVEQYF.

This clone is judged medium-sized. The chain recombines TRBV11-2 with TRBJ2-7; TRBD2 might be the D (6 bases). CDR3 size: 13 residues. The V gene's germline CDR1 is SGHAT and CDR2 FQNNGV. The ends were cut back, 5 bases at V and 7 bases at J, with 15 bases in the middle. CDR3 nucleotide sequence: TGTGCCAGCAGCCGTAGCGGTTCGGGAGAGCAGTACTTC. It is translated as CASSRSGSGEQYF. Full variable domain (missing parts from reference TRBV11-2 and TRBJ2-7): EAGVAQSPRYKIIEKRQSVAFWCNPISGHATLYWYQQILGQGPKLLIQFQNNGVVDDSQLPKDRFSAERLKGVDSTLKIQPAKLEDSAVYLCASSRSGSGEQYFGPGTRLTVT.

The chain combines TRBV7-2 with TRBJ1-5, with TRBD1 as a possible D gene (5 bases). V shed 4 bases and J shed 2 bases, with 9 bases lying between them. Per the germline V gene, CDR1 is SGHTA and CDR2 is FQGNSA. The CDR3 spans 14 residues. CDR3 region: CASSSRGGNQPQHF. The CDR3 nucleotides are TGTGCCAGCAGCTCGCGAGGGGGCAATCAGCCCCAGCATTTT. The full variable domain, in which reference TRBV7-2 and TRBJ1-5 provide the parts outside the CDR3, is GAGVSQSPSNKVTEKGKDVELRCDPISGHTALYWYRQSLGQGLEFLIYFQGNSAPDKSGLPSDRFSAERTGGSVSTLTIQRTQQEDSAVYLCASSSRGGNQPQHFGDGTRLSIL.